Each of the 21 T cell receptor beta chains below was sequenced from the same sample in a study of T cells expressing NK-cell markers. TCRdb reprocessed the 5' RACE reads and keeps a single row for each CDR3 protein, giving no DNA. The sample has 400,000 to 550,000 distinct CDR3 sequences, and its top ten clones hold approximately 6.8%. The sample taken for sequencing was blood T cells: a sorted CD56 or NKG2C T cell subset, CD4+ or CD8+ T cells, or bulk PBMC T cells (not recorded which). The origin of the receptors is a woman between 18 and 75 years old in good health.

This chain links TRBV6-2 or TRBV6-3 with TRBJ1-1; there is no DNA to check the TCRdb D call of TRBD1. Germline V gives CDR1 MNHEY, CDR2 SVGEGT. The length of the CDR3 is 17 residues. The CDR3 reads CASSFDRGTYFKAEAFF.

Here the CDR3 reads CASPGTGELFF. The chain recombines TRBV7-8 with TRBJ2-2; there is no DNA to check the TCRdb D call of TRBD1. This CDR3 contains 11 residues. From germline, CDR1 is SGHVS and CDR2 FQNEAQ.

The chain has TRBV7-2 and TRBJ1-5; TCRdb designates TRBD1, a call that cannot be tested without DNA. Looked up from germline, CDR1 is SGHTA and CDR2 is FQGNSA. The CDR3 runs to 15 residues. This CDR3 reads CASSLNRGGNQPQHF.

The CDR3 is CASTQGDGAYEQYF. This chain uses TRBV16 with TRBJ2-7; absent DNA, TCRdb's TRBD1 call cannot be checked. CDR3 length: 14 amino acids. CDR1 and CDR2 from the germline V gene are KGHSY and FQNENV.

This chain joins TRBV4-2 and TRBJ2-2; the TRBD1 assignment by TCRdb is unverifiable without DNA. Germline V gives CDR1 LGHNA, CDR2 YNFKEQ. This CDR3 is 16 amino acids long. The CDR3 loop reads CASSQEMGLFTGELFF.

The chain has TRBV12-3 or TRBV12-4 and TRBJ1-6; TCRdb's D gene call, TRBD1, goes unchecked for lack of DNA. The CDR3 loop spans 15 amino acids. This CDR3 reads CASRPSSGASSPLHF.

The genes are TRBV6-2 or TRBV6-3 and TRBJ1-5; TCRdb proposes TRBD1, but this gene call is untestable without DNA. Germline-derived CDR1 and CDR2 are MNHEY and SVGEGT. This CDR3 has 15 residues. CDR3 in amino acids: CASSTSLSPVQPQHF.

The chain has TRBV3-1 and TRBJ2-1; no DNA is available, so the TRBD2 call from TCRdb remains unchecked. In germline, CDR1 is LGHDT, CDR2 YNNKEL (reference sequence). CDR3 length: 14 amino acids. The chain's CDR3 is CASSLRGGLDEQFF.

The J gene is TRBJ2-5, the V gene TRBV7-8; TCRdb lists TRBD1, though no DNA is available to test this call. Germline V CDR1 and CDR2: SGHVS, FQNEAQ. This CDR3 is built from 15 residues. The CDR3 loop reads CASSLRGQTEETQYF.

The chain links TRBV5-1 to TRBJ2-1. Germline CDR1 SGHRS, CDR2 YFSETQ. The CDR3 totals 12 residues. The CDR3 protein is CASSNQRNEQFF.

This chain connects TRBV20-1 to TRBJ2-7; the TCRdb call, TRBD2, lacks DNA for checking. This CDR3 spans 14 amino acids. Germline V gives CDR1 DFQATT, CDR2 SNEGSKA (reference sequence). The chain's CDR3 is CSARGLAGGPVEYF.

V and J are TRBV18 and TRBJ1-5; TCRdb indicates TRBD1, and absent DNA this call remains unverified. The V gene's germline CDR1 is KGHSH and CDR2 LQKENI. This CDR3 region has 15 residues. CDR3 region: CASSPSGTGDQPQHF.

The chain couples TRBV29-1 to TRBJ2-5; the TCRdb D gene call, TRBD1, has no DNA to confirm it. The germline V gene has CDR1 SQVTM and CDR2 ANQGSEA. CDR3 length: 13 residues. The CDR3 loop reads CSVQRTGQETQYF.

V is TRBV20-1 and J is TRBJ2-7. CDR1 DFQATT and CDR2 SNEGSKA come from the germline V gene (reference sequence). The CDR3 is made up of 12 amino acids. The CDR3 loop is CSARGSPYEQYF.

CDR3 protein: CSAKLAASGSYEQYF. The chain carries TRBV20-1 and TRBJ2-7; TCRdb calls TRBD2, which cannot be checked without DNA. From germline, CDR1 is DFQATT and CDR2 SNEGSKA (reference sequence). There are 15 residues in the CDR3.

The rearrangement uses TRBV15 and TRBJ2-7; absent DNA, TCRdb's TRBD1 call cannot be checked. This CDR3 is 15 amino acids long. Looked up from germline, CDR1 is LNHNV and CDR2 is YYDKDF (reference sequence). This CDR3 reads CATSGTGTGAYEQYF. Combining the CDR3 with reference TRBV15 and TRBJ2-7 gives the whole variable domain DAMVIQNPRYQVTQFGKPVTLSCSQTLNHNVMYWYQQKSSQAPKLLFHYYDKDFNNEADTPDNFQSRRPNTSFCFLDIRSPGLGDTAMYLCATSGTGTGAYEQYFGPGTRLTVT.

CDR3: CASSLVGQGERYGDTQYF. V and J are TRBV11-2 and TRBJ2-3; with no DNA, the TCRdb D assignment of TRBD1 cannot be verified. Germline loops: CDR1 SGHAT, CDR2 FQNNGV. The CDR3 is 18 amino acids.

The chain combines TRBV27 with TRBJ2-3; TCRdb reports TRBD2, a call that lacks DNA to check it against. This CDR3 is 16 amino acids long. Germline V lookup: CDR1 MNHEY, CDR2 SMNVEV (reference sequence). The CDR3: CASSPLASGSGNTQYF.

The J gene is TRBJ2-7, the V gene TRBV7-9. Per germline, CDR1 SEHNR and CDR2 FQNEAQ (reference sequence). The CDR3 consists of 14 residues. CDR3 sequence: CASSPSATSYEQYF.

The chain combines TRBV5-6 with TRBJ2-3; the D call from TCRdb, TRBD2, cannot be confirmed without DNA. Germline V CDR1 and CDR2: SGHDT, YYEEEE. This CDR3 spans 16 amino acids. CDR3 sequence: CASSLRSTSGTDTQYF.

CDR3 sequence reads: CASSLGRTQGNEQFF. The genes are TRBV7-2 and TRBJ2-1; the D gene TCRdb calls, TRBD1, cannot be checked with no DNA. Germline lookup yields CDR1 SGHTA and CDR2 FQGNSA. CDR3 size: 15 residues.